What follows are 15 T cell receptor beta chains derived from one specimen sequenced in a study of T cell responses to AZD1222 COVID-19 vaccine. Here immunoSEQ multiplex PCR was the method, and the copy in TCRdb shows in-frame clones only, minus some. Of some 140,000 clones listed, around nine tenths are singletons. The material sequenced was peripheral blood, taken on day 0 of AZD1222 vaccination. Receptors originate from an adult in good health.

The V and J genes are TRBV5-5 and TRBJ2-7, with 10 bases matching TRBD1. Germline CDR1 is SGHKS and CDR2 is YYEKEE (reference sequence). The CDR3 spans 15 residues. V dropped 1 base and J dropped 3; count of bases not matched to a gene: 4. The CDR3 nucleotides are TGTGCCAGCAGCTTGTGGACAGGGGGAGGCTACGAGCAGTACTTC. Translation gives CASSLWTGGGYEQYF.

This chain links TRBV24-1 with TRBJ2-3; D ambiguous. V was trimmed by 3 bases and J by 5 bases, leaving 20 bases between them. Germline CDR1 reads KGHDR; CDR2 reads SFDVKD. The CDR3 covers 17 residues. CDR3 nucleotides: TGTGCCACCAGTGATCCCTATGCCGTGTACGGTGAAGATACGCAGTATTTT. Translated: CATSDPYAVYGEDTQYF.

The gene calls are TRBV27 and TRBJ2-7; 8 bases fit TRBD1. V lost 5 bases and J lost 3; bases outside the gene matches: 6. The CDR3 spans 14 residues. Germline CDR1 MNHEY, CDR2 SMNVEV (reference sequence). DNA of the CDR3: TGTGCCAGCAGTGTGGGGGACAGGAACTACGAGCAGTACTTC. Its translation: CASSVGDRNYEQYF.

The chain couples TRBV30 to TRBJ1-6, with D possibly matching TRBD1 (5 bases). The CDR3 spans 14 residues. V lost 2 bases, J lost 5 bases, and 10 bases lay in between. Germline V gene sequence: CDR1 GTSNPN, CDR2 SVGIG (reference sequence). CDR3 nucleotide sequence: TGTGCCTGGAGTCAGGGCAGGGATAATTCACCCCTCCACTTT. Residues: CAWSQGRDNSPLHF. The whole variable domain, remainder taken from reference TRBV30 and TRBJ1-6, is SQTIHQWPATLVQPVGSPLSLECTVEGTSNPNLYWYRQAAGRGLQLLFYSVGIGQISSEVPQNLSASRPQDRQFILSSKKLLLSDSGFYLCAWSQGRDNSPLHFGNGTRLTVT.

The CDR3 reads CATSREFQGSYEQYF. The CDR3 DNA is TGTGCCACCAGCAGAGAGTTTCAGGGATCCTACGAGCAGTACTTC. The chain recombines TRBV15 with TRBJ2-7; weak D call: TRBD1 (5 bases). Trimming stripped 0 bases from V and 1 base from J, with 10 bases between. The CDR3 extends over 15 amino acids. CDR1 and CDR2 (germline): LNHNV, YYDKDF (reference sequence).

The chain carries TRBV7-9 and TRBJ1-5; D is unresolved. This CDR3 is built from 15 residues. Germline V gene sequence: CDR1 SEHNR, CDR2 FQNEAQ (reference sequence). V shed 2 bases and J shed 2 bases, with 10 bases lying between them. For the CDR3, the DNA is TGTGCCAGCAGCTTATGGGGTGCCGGCAATCAGCCCCAGCATTTT. Its translation: CASSLWGAGNQPQHF. The complete variable domain, with remaining parts taken from reference TRBV7-9 and TRBJ1-5, reads DTGVSQNPRHKITKRGQNVTFRCDPISEHNRLYWYRQTLGQGPEFLTYFQNEAQLEKSRLLSDRFSAERPKGSFSTLEIQRTEQGDSAMYLCASSLWGAGNQPQHFGDGTRLSIL.

The table lists this clone with a count of one. The chain recombines TRBV6-5 with TRBJ1-6, with TRBD1 as a possible D gene (5 bases). CDR3 length equals 16 residues. With 4 bases removed from V and 7 bases from J, the gap between germline ends came to 17 bases. Germline loops: CDR1 MNHEY, CDR2 SVGAGI. In DNA, the CDR3 is TGTGCCAGCAGTTCAGTCAGGGCTCCTCGAAATTCACCCCTCCACTTT. This encodes CASSSVRAPRNSPLHF.

This chain connects TRBV30 to TRBJ1-5; 7 bases line up with TRBD1. After removal of 5 bases from V and 0 bases from J, the junction contained 1 base not matched to a gene. This CDR3 is built from 13 residues. Looked up from germline, CDR1 is GTSNPN and CDR2 is SVGIG (reference sequence). The chain's CDR3 is CAWDRDSNQPQHF. The CDR3 DNA reads TGTGCCTGGGACAGGGATAGCAATCAGCCCCAGCATTTT.

The chain couples TRBV24-1 to TRBJ2-7; 9 bases map to TRBD1. This CDR3 contains 15 residues. V shed 0 bases and J 6 bases; nucleotides not matched to a gene: 5. CDR1 KGHDR and CDR2 SFDVKD come from the germline V gene. The chain's CDR3 is CATSDLAGTGLEQYF. CDR3 DNA: TGTGCCACCAGTGATTTGGCCGGGACAGGGCTCGAGCAGTACTTC.

The gene calls are TRBV30 and TRBJ1-1; D is uncertain. The V gene lost 3 bases and the J gene lost 5 bases, with 19 bases spanning the gap. Germline V lookup: CDR1 GTSNPN, CDR2 SVGIG (reference sequence). There are 15 residues in the CDR3. The CDR3 nucleotides are TGTGCCTGGAGAGTCGGAGACCCTTTAAGGACTGAAGCTTTCTTT. Translated, it gives CAWRVGDPLRTEAFF.

The V gene is TRBV4-1, the J gene TRBJ2-2; no definite D call. The CDR3 length is 18 residues. Germline V CDR1 and CDR2: MGHRA, YSYEKL. With 0 bases removed from V and 2 bases from J, the gap between germline ends came to 16 bases. CDR3 sequence: CASSQERVGRLNTGELFF. CDR3 nucleotide sequence: TGCGCCAGCAGCCAAGAACGTGTAGGACGGCTTAACACCGGGGAGCTGTTTTTT.

This chain uses TRBV7-2 with TRBJ1-2, with 8 bases lining up with TRBD1. The V segment lost 5 bases and the J segment 5 bases; nucleotides outside the gene matches: 10. Germline CDR1 is SGHTA and CDR2 is FQGNSA. This CDR3 has 15 residues. The CDR3 region is CASSRGQGPTYGYTF. CDR3 nucleotide sequence: TGTGCCAGCAGCCGTGGACAGGGCCCTACGTATGGCTACACCTTC. Combining the CDR3 with reference TRBV7-2 and TRBJ1-2 gives the whole variable domain GAGVSQSPSNKVTEKGKDVELRCDPISGHTALYWYRQSLGQGLEFLIYFQGNSAPDKSGLPSDRFSAERTGGSVSTLTIQRTQQEDSAVYLCASSRGQGPTYGYTFGSGTRLTVV.

The chain is built from TRBV6-5 and TRBJ1-2; D is perhaps TRBD1 (5 bases). Germline V CDR1 and CDR2: MNHEY, SVGAGI. Trimming took 5 bases from V and 4 from J, leaving 17 bases between them. This CDR3 spans 15 amino acids. The CDR3 DNA sequence: TGTGCCAGCAGTCGAGGGACTTTCCTTCTCTATGGCTACACCTTC. This gives the protein CASSRGTFLLYGYTF.

With regard to this clone: The germline gene is not matched at one end of the junction; a read error may be the cause. This chain joins TRBV5-4 and TRBJ2-3; weak D call: TRBD2 (5 bases). The CDR3 runs to 15 residues. Germline lookup yields CDR1 SGHNT and CDR2 YYREEE (reference sequence). CDR3 coding DNA: TGTGCCAGCAGCTGGCGACTGGCTAGCACAGATACGCAATATTTT. Amino acids: CASSWRLASTDTQYF.

The chain joins TRBV3-1 (or the pseudogene TRBV3-2) to TRBJ1-6; tentative D call: TRBD1 (5 bases). Germline CDR1 LGHDT, CDR2 YNNKEL (reference sequence). The CDR3 is made up of 13 amino acids. Trimming pared 4 bases from V and 7 bases from J, leaving 8 bases between. In nucleotides, the CDR3 is TGTGCCAGCAGCCGGGGGGGGAATTCACCCCTCCACTTT. It specifies CASSRGGNSPLHF.